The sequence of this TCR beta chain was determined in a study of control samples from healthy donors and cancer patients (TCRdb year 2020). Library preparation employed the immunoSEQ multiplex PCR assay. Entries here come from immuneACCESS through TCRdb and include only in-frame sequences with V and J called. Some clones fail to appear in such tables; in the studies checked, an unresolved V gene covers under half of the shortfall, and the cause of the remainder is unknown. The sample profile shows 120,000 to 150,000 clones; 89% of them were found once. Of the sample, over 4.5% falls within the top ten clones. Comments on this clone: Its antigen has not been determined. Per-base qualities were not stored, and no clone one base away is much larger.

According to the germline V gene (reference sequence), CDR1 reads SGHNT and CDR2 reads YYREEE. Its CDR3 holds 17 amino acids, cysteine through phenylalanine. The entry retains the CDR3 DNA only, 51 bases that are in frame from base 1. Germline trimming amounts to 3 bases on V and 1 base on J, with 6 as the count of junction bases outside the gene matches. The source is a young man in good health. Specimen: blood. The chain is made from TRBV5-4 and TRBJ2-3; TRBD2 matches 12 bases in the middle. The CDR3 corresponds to CASSSRLAGGGTDTQYF. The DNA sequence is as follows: TGTGCCAGCAGCTCAAGGCTAGCGGGGGGGGGCACAGATACGCAGTATTTT.